This T cell receptor beta chain derives from a study of T cell responses to AZD1222 COVID-19 vaccine. For this clone: Its antigen is currently unknown.

Per the germline V gene, CDR1 is SNHLY and CDR2 is FYNNEI. Trimming pared 5 bases from V and 0 bases from J, leaving 2 bases between. CDR3 length: 12 amino acids. Study-level points and caveats: Most donors were white British and more were female, and clonal diversity was possibly underestimated. When two AZD1222 doses had been given, Spike-specific TCR breadth and depth rose. In all cases, repertoires were sampled only after the peak T cell response.

This table comes from immunoSEQ multiplex PCR, and its TCRdb copy is limited to in-frame clones, with some not included. This table has some 170,000 clones, 85% to 90% appearing once. The chain combines TRBV2 with TRBJ1-5; D unclear. The sequence was collected from an adult in good health. The sequences come from peripheral blood, collected on day 0 of AZD1222 vaccination. Here the CDR3 DNA reads TGTGCCAGCAGTACTAGCAATCAGCCCCAGCATTTT. Protein: CASSTSNQPQHF.